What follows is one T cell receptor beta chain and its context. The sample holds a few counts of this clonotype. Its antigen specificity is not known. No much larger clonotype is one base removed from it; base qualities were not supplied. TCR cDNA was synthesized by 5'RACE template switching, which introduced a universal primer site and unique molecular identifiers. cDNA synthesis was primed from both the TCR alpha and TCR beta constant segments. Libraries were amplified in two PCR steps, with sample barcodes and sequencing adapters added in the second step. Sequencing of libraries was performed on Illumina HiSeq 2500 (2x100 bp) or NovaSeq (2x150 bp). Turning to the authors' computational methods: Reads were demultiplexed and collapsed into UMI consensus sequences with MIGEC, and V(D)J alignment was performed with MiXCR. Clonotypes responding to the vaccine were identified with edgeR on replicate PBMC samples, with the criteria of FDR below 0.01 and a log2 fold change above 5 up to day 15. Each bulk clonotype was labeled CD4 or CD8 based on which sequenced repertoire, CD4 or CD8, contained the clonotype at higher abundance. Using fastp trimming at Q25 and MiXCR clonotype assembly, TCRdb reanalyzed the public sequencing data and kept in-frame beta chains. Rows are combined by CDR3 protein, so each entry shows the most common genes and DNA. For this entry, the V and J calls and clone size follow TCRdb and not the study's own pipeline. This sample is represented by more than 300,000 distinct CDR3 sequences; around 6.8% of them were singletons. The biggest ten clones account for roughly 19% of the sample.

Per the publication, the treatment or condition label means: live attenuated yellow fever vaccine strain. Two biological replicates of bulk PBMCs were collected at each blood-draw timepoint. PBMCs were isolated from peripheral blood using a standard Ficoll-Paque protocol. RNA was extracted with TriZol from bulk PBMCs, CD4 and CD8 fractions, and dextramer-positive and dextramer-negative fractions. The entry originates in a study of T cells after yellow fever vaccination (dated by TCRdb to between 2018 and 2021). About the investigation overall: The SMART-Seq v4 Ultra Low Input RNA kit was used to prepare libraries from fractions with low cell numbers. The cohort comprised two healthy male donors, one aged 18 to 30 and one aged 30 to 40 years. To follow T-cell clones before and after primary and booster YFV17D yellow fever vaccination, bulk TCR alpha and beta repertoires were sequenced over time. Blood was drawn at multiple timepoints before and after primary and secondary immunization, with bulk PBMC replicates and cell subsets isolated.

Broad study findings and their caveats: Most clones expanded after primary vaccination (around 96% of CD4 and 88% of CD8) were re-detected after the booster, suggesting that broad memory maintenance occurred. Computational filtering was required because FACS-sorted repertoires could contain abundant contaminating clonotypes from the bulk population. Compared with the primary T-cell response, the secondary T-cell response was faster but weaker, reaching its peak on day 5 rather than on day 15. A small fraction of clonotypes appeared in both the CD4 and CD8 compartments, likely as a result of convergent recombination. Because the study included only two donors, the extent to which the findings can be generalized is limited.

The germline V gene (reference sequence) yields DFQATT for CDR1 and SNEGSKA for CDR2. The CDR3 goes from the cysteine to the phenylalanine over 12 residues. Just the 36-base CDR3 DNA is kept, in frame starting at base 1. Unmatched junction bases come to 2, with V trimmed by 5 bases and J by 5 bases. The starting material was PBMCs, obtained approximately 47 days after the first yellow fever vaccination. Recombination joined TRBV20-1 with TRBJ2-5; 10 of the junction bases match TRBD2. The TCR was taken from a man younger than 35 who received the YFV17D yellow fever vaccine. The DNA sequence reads TGCAGTGCTTCGACTAGCGGGGAGACCCAGTACTTC. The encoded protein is CSASTSGETQYF.